This T cell receptor (beta chain) was recovered during a study of chronic HIV infection and antiretroviral therapy. The CDR3 totals 15 residues. Germline V CDR1 and CDR2: MDHEN, SYDVKM. V lost 5 bases and J lost 12, with 23 bases in between. Each CDR3 protein is one row after TCRdb ran MiXCR on the 5' RACE reads. The data hold roughly 50,000 distinct CDR3 sequences, with about 20% observed a single time. The material sequenced was peripheral blood. V is TRBV28 and J is TRBJ1-5; no clear D gene. The TCR sequence derives from an adult who had HIV and had not received antiretroviral therapy, or was an uninfected healthy control (not recorded which). The CDR3 nucleotides read TGTGCCAGCAGTACTTATCCGCGTGACATTTACCTCCAGCATTTT. Its protein is CASSTYPRDIYLQHF.